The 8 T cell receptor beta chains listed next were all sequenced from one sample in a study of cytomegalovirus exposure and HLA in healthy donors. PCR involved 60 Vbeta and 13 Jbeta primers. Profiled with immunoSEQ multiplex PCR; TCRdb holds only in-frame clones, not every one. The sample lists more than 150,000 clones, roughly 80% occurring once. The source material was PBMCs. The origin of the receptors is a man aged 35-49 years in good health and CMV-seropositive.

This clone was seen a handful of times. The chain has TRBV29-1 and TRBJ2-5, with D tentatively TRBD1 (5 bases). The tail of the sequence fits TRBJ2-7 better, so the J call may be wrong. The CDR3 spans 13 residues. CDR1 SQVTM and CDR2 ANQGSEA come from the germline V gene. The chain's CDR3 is CSADVGHPYEQYF. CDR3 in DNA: TGCAGCGCGGATGTAGGACACCCTTACGAGCAGTACTTC.

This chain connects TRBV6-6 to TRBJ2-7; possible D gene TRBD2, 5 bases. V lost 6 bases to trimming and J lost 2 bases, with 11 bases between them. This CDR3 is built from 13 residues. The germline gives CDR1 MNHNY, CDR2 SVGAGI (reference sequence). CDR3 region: CASSSDGTYEQYF. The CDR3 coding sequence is TGTGCCAGCAGCTCGGACGGGACCTACGAGCAGTACTTC.

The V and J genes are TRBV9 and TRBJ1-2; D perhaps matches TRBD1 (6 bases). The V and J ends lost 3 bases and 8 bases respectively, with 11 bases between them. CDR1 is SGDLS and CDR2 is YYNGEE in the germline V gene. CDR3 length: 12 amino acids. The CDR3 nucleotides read TGTGCCAGCAGCGCCGGGGGGGCGGGCTACACCTTC. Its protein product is CASSAGGAGYTF.

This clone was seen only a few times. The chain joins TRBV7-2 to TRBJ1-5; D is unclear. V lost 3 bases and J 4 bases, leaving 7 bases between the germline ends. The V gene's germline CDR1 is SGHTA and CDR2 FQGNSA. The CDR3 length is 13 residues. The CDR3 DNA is TGTGCCAGCAGCTTCGCGGAGAATCAGCCCCAGCATTTT. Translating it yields CASSFAENQPQHF.

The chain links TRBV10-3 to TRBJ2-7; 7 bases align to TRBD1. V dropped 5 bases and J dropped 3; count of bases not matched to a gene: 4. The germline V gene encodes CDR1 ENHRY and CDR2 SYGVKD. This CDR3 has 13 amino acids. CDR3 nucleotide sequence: TGTGCCATCAGTCCAAGACAGGGCTACGAGCAGTACTTC. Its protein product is CAISPRQGYEQYF.

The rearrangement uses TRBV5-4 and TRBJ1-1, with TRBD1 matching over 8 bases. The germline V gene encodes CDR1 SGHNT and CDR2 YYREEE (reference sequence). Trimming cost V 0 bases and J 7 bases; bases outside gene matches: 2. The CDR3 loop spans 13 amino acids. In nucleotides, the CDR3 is TGTGCCAGCAGCTTGGACAGGGGGAGTGAAGCTTTCTTT. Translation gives CASSLDRGSEAFF.

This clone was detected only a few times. CDR3 loop: CSVGRGDGSGELFF. In DNA form, the CDR3 reads TGCAGCGTTGGGCGGGGGGACGGATCCGGGGAGCTGTTTTTT. The chain joins TRBV29-1 to TRBJ2-2; 8 nucleotides align to TRBD2. CDR3 length: 14 residues. Trimming cost V 4 bases and J 6 bases; bases outside gene matches: 7. Germline loops: CDR1 SQVTM, CDR2 ANQGSEA.

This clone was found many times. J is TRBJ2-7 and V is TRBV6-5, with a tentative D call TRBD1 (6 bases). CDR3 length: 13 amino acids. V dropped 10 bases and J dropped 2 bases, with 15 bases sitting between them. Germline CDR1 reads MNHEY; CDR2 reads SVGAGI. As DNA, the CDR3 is TGTGCCATCCTTAACAGGGTCACCTACGAGCAGTACTTC. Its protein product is CAILNRVTYEQYF.